This is a list of T cell receptor beta chains from one sample in a study of shared clonotypes between healthy human individuals. Profiling relied on immunoSEQ multiplex PCR, and the TCRdb table lists in-frame clones only, not all of them. The sample yields roughly 400,000 clones, about 97% seen once. Sequenced material: memory CD8+ T cells sorted from blood. Every receptor here comes from a man aged 25 to 45 in good health. The CDR3 runs from the conserved cysteine through the conserved F or W. D genes are given only for firm matches.

j_call | v_call | d_call | cdr3_aa | cdr3_nt
TRBJ1-6 | TRBV6-1 | - | CASSEAGFSSYNSPLHF | TGTGCCAGCAGTGAAGCGGGGTTTAGCTCCTATAATTCACCCCTCCACTTT
TRBJ2-5 | TRBV6-5 | - | CASSNGRSTQYF | TGTGCCAGCAGTAACGGACGGTCGACCCAGTACTTC
TRBJ2-7 | TRBV6-6 | - | CASSPRGAPSSYEQYF | TGTGCCAGCAGTCCACGGGGAGCGCCAAGCTCCTACGAGCAGTACTTC
TRBJ2-5 | TRBV5-4 | TRBD1 | CASSEATGEETQYF | TGTGCCAGCAGCGAAGCGACAGGGGAAGAGACCCAGTACTTC
TRBJ1-4 | TRBV2 | - | CASRNRFLNEKLFF | TGTGCCAGCAGGAACAGGTTTCTTAATGAAAAACTGTTTTTT
TRBJ2-6 | TRBV21-1 | - | CARYCGAGANVLTF | TGTGCCAGATATTGCGGGGCTGGGGCCAACGTCCTGACTTTC
TRBJ2-1 | TRBV9 | TRBD2 | CASSPTSGGSYNEQFF | TGTGCCAGCAGTCCTACTAGCGGCGGCTCCTACAATGAGCAGTTCTTC
TRBJ2-1 | TRBV6-1 | TRBD1 | CASSITGGRTEQFF | TGTGCCAGCAGTATCACAGGGGGCCGGACCGAGCAGTTCTTC
TRBJ1-2 | TRBV6-1 | - | CASSESAVNYGYTF | TGTGCCAGCAGTGAGTCAGCCGTTAACTATGGCTACACCTTC
TRBJ2-7 | TRBV5-5 | TRBD1 | CASSLAQGALGEQYF | TGTGCCAGCAGCTTGGCCCAGGGGGCGCTAGGCGAGCAGTACTTC
TRBJ2-2 | TRBV2 | - | CASSEYNTGELFF | TGTGCCAGCAGTGAATACAACACCGGGGAGCTGTTTTTT
TRBJ1-5 | TRBV10-3 | TRBD1 | CAISESRDRGNQPQHF | TGTGCCATCAGTGAGTCCCGGGACAGGGGCAATCAGCCCCAGCATTTT
TRBJ2-4 | TRBV5-1 | - | CASSLVPGLTTGLAKNIQYF | TGCGCCAGCAGCTTGGTACCGGGACTCACAACGGGGCTAGCCAAAAACATTCAGTACTTC
TRBJ2-7 | TRBV5-4 | - | CASSGGPGASYEQYF | TGTGCCAGCAGCGGTGGCCCCGGGGCCTCCTACGAGCAGTACTTC
TRBJ1-3 | TRBV11-2 | - | CASSLRPPTDHGNTIYF | TGTGCCAGCAGCTTAAGGCCCCCGACAGATCACGGAAACACCATATATTTT
TRBJ1-2 | TRBV5-6 | - | CASSLDSNYGYTF | TGTGCCAGCAGCTTAGACTCTAACTATGGCTACACCTTC
TRBJ2-2 | TRBV4-2 | TRBD2 | CASSQVSSGISGELFF | TGTGCCAGCAGCCAAGTATCTAGCGGGATATCGGGGGAGCTGTTTTTT
TRBJ2-3 | TRBV5-4 | - | CASSSGLRTDTQYF | TGTGCCAGCAGCTCGGGACTGAGAACAGATACGCAGTATTTT
TRBJ2-3 | TRBV4-1 | - | CASSQDSSLAGPDTQYF | TGCGCCAGCAGCCAAGATTCTTCCTTGGCAGGGCCAGATACGCAGTATTTT
TRBJ1-1 | TRBV6-6 | - | CASSYRQLEAFF | TGTGCCAGCAGTTACCGACAGCTAGAAGCTTTCTTT